The entry that follows covers one T cell receptor (beta chain) sequence. In germline, CDR1 is DFQATT, CDR2 SNEGSKA (reference sequence). After removal of 5 bases from V and 1 base from J, the junction contained 7 bases not matched to a gene. There are 15 residues in the CDR3. The sample comes from a study of control samples from healthy donors and cancer patients. Sequenced by immunoSEQ multiplex PCR; TCRdb stores in-frame clones only, minus some. The sample includes 120,000 or so clones, almost 95% of them seen just once. The rearrangement uses TRBV20-1 and TRBJ2-2; 7 bases match TRBD2. This clonotype was sampled from a man older than 75 with head and neck cancer. Material: PBMCs. The CDR3 sequence is CSAGGTGGNTGELFF. DNA of the CDR3: TGCAGTGCTGGTGGGACGGGAGGGAACACCGGGGAGCTGTTTTTT.